These T cell receptor beta chains were read from a single sample in a study of spatial heterogeneity in lung cancer. TCRdb re-derived calls from the 5' RACE reads in MiXCR, one entry per CDR3 protein. The data contain roughly 3,000 distinct CDR3 sequences, over 9.5% of them singletons. This sample comprised lung tumor tissue, obtained at surgery. Receptors originate from a male donor with early-stage non-small cell lung cancer. CDR3s include the opening cysteine and the closing phenylalanine or tryptophan. Each record gives: V gene, clone size, D gene, J gene, CDR3 DNA, CDR3 protein. The D gene is left open where the match is weak. A clone size is listed for some rows: how often the clone was seen (once, few, many), or a class if it is expanded.

V: TRBV6-2/TRBV6-3
size: -
D: TRBD1
J: TRBJ1-2
DNA: TGTGCCAGCACCCCACACCGGGACAGGGGGCTTCTGAAGTATGGCTACACCTTC
CDR3: CASTPHRDRGLLKYGYTF

V: TRBV6-1
size: -
D: TRBD1
J: TRBJ2-2
DNA: TGTGCCAGCAGTGAAAGGCCGGACAGGGCTAACGGGGAGCTGTTTTTT
CDR3: CASSERPDRANGELFF

V: TRBV10-3
size: -
D: -
J: TRBJ2-2
DNA: TGTGCCATCAGTGAGTCGTCGCCAGGGGACACCGGGGAGCTGTTTTTT
CDR3: CAISESSPGDTGELFF

V: TRBV6-2/TRBV6-3
size: -
D: -
J: TRBJ2-1
DNA: TGTGCCAGCAGCCGAGGGACACCTTCGGGTGAGCAGTTCTTC
CDR3: CASSRGTPSGEQFF

V: TRBV7-2
size: -
D: -
J: TRBJ1-2
DNA: TGTGCCAGCGGTTTAGGAGGGGGTGGTGATGGCTACACCTTC
CDR3: CASGLGGGGDGYTF

V: TRBV6-2/TRBV6-3
size: medium-sized
D: -
J: TRBJ2-1
DNA: TGTGCCAGCAGTTACGGGAGTTTTTCTAATGAGCAGTTCTTC
CDR3: CASSYGSFSNEQFF

V: TRBV19
size: few
D: -
J: TRBJ2-3
DNA: TGTGCCAGTAGTCCCATGGGAGGCGGGGGCACAGATACGCAGTATTTT
CDR3: CASSPMGGGGTDTQYF

V: TRBV2
size: medium-sized
D: -
J: TRBJ2-3
DNA: TGTGCCAGCAGCCAAATTACCACAGATACGCAGTATTTT
CDR3: CASSQITTDTQYF

V: TRBV5-1
size: large
D: TRBD2
J: TRBJ2-7
DNA: TGCGCCAGCAGCTTGGCCGGGTCTAGCGGGCAGTACTTC
CDR3: CASSLAGSSGQYF

V: TRBV24-1
size: medium-sized
D: -
J: TRBJ2-5
DNA: TGTGCCACCAGTGCGTGGGGGGGCCCGCAAGAGACCCAGTACTTC
CDR3: CATSAWGGPQETQYF